This T cell receptor (beta chain) is from a study of OX40 agonist ivuxolimab in advanced cancers. In the case of this clone: No antigen is known for it.

TCRdb's table, derived via immunoSEQ multiplex PCR, lists solely in-frame clones and lacks some. Here the sample spans roughly 100,000 clones, roughly 95% being singletons. Study observations and caveats: Among the nonresponders, some also had low normalized T-cell clonal expansion.

Trimming pared 5 bases from V and 0 bases from J, leaving 19 bases between. The germline gives CDR1 SGHVS, CDR2 FNYEAQ. This CDR3 has 17 residues. The chain is built from TRBV7-6 and TRBJ1-1; weak D call: TRBD1 (6 bases). This clonotype was sampled from an adult with an advanced solid tumor such as melanoma, head and neck, liver or kidney cancer. The sequencing here drew on CD4+ or CD8+ T cells sorted from blood, taken in a trial of the OX40 agonist ivuxolimab. CDR3 loop: CASSPYPVRGVNTEAFF. The CDR3 nucleotides read TGTGCCAGCAGCCCCTACCCGGTGAGGGGGGTGAACACTGAAGCTTTCTTT.